This T cell receptor beta chain was found in a study of blood T cells in healthy people across ages. Total RNA, at least 6 micrograms per sample, was extracted from PBMCs. Next came a second PCR, run for about 6 to 12 cycles, which used a sample-barcoded 5' primer along with a J-beta primer mix. TCRdb recomputed calls from the 5' RACE reads with MiXCR, one row per CDR3 protein. Among around 1.7 million distinct CDR3 sequences, 28% were seen once, and the ten largest hold 7% to 9%. Looked up from germline, CDR1 is MNHNY and CDR2 is SVGAGI (reference sequence). The CDR3 loop spans 16 amino acids. V gave up 4 bases and J gave up 4 bases; unmatched junction bases: 9.

The clonotype comes from a woman in her 30s in good health. Sequencing was performed on blood. J is TRBJ1-5 and V is TRBV6-6; 8 bases align to TRBD1. CDR3 residues: CASSSARGPGNQPQHF. For the CDR3, the DNA is TGTGCCAGCAGTTCCGCCAGGGGGCCGGGAAATCAGCCCCAGCATTTT.